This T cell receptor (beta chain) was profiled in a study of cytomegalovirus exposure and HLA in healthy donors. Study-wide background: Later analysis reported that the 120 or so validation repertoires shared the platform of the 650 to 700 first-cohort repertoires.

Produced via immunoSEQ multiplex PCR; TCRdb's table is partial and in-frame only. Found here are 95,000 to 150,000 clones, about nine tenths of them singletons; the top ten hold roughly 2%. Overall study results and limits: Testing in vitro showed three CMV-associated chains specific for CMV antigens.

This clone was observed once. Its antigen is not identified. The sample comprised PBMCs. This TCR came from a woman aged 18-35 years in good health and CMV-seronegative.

The CDR3 loop reads CASSMIGLYEQYF. The CDR3 DNA follows: TGTGCCAGCAGCATGATTGGACTCTACGAGCAGTACTTC. The V and J genes are TRBV7-8 and TRBJ2-7, with a weak D call TRBD2 (5 bases). This CDR3 is built from 13 residues. CDR1 is SGHVS, CDR2 FQNEAQ, per germline. V was pared by 5 bases and J by 3 bases, with 11 bases between. Together with reference TRBV7-8 and TRBJ2-7, the CDR3 gives the full variable domain: GAGVSQSPRYKVAKRGQDVALRCDPISGHVSLFWYQQALGQGPEFLTYFQNEAQLDKSGLPSDRFFAERPEGSVSTLKIQRTQQEDSAVYLCASSMIGLYEQYFGPGTRLTVT.